This T cell receptor (beta chain) was documented in a study of blood T cells in healthy people across ages. Study-wide context: There was about one barcoded beta molecule captured by template switching per two T cells. Findings and caveats of the study: Age advanced and TCR beta diversity per million T cells fell, roughly linearly.

A second roughly 6 to 11 cycle PCR used barcoded and J-beta primers. One entry per CDR3 protein results from TCRdb running MiXCR on the 5' RACE reads. The sample has 1.5 million to 2 million distinct CDR3 sequences; about 31% are singletons. As for this clonotype: The antigen remains unidentified. Compared with germline, one end of the junction differs, possibly owing to a read error.

This CDR3 contains 13 residues. CDR1 and CDR2 from the germline V gene are MNHNY and SVGAGI (reference sequence). The chain links TRBV6-6 to TRBJ1-2, with unresolved D. Sequences were obtained from blood. The sequence was collected from a woman aged 25 to 45 in good health. The CDR3 region is CASSHSRADGYTF. Written as DNA, the CDR3 is TGTGCCAGCAGTCACTCTAGGGCTGATGGCTACACCTTC.